A single sample is the source of the 7 T cell receptor beta chains below, sequenced in a study of cytomegalovirus exposure and HLA in healthy donors. The primer mix had 60 Vbeta and 13 Jbeta primers. Sequencing was performed with immunoSEQ multiplex PCR; in TCRdb, only in-frame clones are kept and a portion is missing. The listing contains some 51,000 clones. Sequenced material: PBMCs. These receptors all stem from a man aged 40-49 years in good health and CMV-seropositive.

The V call is TRBV11-2, the J call TRBJ2-1; TRBD2 matches at 10 bases. The trim removed 8 bases at V and 0 bases at J, leaving 10 bases unmatched. The germline gives CDR1 SGHAT, CDR2 FQNNGV. The CDR3 is 17 amino acids. CDR3 loop: CASRRTSGDYSYNEQFF. The CDR3 DNA sequence: TGTGCCAGCCGCCGGACTAGCGGAGACTACTCCTACAATGAGCAGTTCTTC.

The J gene is TRBJ2-7, the V gene TRBV15; D is perhaps TRBD1 (5 bases). Trimming shortened V by 1 base and J by 0 bases, and 16 bases separated the two germline ends. This CDR3 comprises 17 residues. CDR1 and CDR2 from the germline V gene are LNHNV and YYDKDF (reference sequence). Here the CDR3 DNA reads TGTGCCACCAGCAGAGGAACCTTCGTTGACAGCTCCTACGAGCAGTACTTC. This translates into CATSRGTFVDSSYEQYF. Full variable domain (outside the CDR3, taken from reference TRBV15 and TRBJ2-7): DAMVIQNPRYQVTQFGKPVTLSCSQTLNHNVMYWYQQKSSQAPKLLFHYYDKDFNNEADTPDNFQSRRPNTSFCFLDIRSPGLGDTAMYLCATSRGTFVDSSYEQYFGPGTRLTVT.

CDR3 sequence (DNA): TGCGCCAGCAGCTCCTCGCATACCGGGACAATTCAAGAGACCCAGTACTTC. Its protein product is CASSSSHTGTIQETQYF. This rearrangement joins TRBV5-1 to TRBJ2-5; D is perhaps TRBD1 (6 bases). V lost 3 bases and J lost 2, with 20 bases in between. This CDR3 spans 17 amino acids. CDR1 is SGHRS, CDR2 YFSETQ, per germline.

J is TRBJ1-1 and V is TRBV6-1; possible D gene TRBD1, 6 bases. Germline V gives CDR1 MNHNS, CDR2 SASEGT. This CDR3 spans 13 amino acids. Trimming took off 7 bases at V and 3 bases at J, with 12 bases between the two ends. The DNA for the CDR3 is TGTGCCAGCATGGCGGGGGCAGACACTGAAGCTTTCTTT. This codes for CASMAGADTEAFF.

The V gene is TRBV29-1, the J gene TRBJ2-5, with 10 bases that match TRBD1. V gave up 7 bases and J gave up 0 bases; unmatched junction bases: 2. Germline assignment: CDR1 SQVTM and CDR2 ANQGSEA. The CDR3 has 13 residues. This chain's CDR3 is CSGGQGYQETQYF. CDR3 coding DNA: TGCAGCGGGGGACAGGGGTACCAAGAGACCCAGTACTTC.

This chain uses TRBV9 with TRBJ1-2, with 10 bases identical to TRBD1. The CDR3 contains 19 residues. Per the germline V gene, CDR1 is SGDLS and CDR2 is YYNGEE. After removal of 1 base from V and 2 bases from J, the junction contained 14 bases not matched to a gene. Here the CDR3 DNA reads TGTGCCAGCAGCGTATCAATAGACAGGGGGCCCAACGGCAACTATGGCTACACCTTC. The encoded protein is CASSVSIDRGPNGNYGYTF.

This chain uses TRBV18 with TRBJ2-2; D perhaps matches TRBD2 (6 bases). The CDR3 sequence is 16 residues long. Germline values: CDR1 KGHSH, CDR2 LQKENI. V was trimmed by 2 bases and J by 0 bases, leaving 10 bases between them. Here the CDR3 DNA reads TGTGCCAGCTCACCAATTCCGGGGGCGAACACCGGGGAGCTGTTTTTT. As protein: CASSPIPGANTGELFF.